These 27 T cell receptor beta chains share one sample of origin, sequenced in a study of breast tumors, draining lymph nodes, adjacent tissues. TCRdb ran MiXCR on the multiplex PCR reads and lists one entry per CDR3 protein. The sample consists of 100,000 to 150,000 distinct CDR3 sequences, less than 20% of them appearing once. Samples came from axillary lymph nodes draining the breast cancer. The sample comprised axillary lymph node tissue. The receptors originated from a female donor with breast cancer. Some clones in this sample may be carry-over from other donors' samples.

Comments on this clonotype: Given a much more abundant clone one base away, this may be a read error. The chain is built from TRBV19 and TRBJ2-7; the match to TRBD2 covers 8 bases. The length of the CDR3 is 14 residues. Germline CDR1 and CDR2: LNHDA and SQIVND (reference sequence). CDR3 bases: TGTGCCAGTAGTCCGAGACTAGCGAGCTACGAGCAGTGCTTC. Translated: CASSPRLASYEQCF.

Many counts were recorded for this clonotype. The chain links TRBV20-1 to TRBJ2-5; 8 positions agree with TRBD1. The CDR3 consists of 13 residues. CDR1 DFQATT and CDR2 SNEGSKA come from the germline V gene (reference sequence). J was trimmed by 4 bases and V by 3 bases; bases with no gene match: 4. In DNA form, the CDR3 reads TGCAGTGCTAGCTTGACAGGGGCAGAGACCCAGTACTTC. Its translation: CSASLTGAETQYF.

This clonotype came up many times. The V and J genes are TRBV20-1 and TRBJ2-7, with D perhaps matching TRBD2 (6 bases). The CDR3 has 14 residues. Trimming pared 3 bases from V and 0 bases from J, leaving 12 bases between. CDR1 and CDR2 from the germline V gene are DFQATT and SNEGSKA (reference sequence). CDR3 in DNA: TGCAGTGCTAGGGGTCGTAGCGGCTCCTACGAGCAGTACTTC. Protein sequence: CSARGRSGSYEQYF.

This clonotype came up many times. Sequence at one end of the junction differs from germline and may be a read error. This chain uses TRBV20-1 with TRBJ2-3, with a weak D call TRBD1 (6 bases). The CDR3 is made up of 14 amino acids. Germline V gives CDR1 DFQATT, CDR2 SNEGSKA (reference sequence). The CDR3 DNA reads TGCAGTGCTGGAGAAAGGGGGTACTCAGATACGCAGTATTTT. Protein sequence: CSAGERGYSDTQYF.

A word on this clonotype: This may come from a read error, since a much larger clone is one base off. The V call is TRBV24-1, the J call TRBJ2-2; D gene unclear. Germline assignment: CDR1 KGHDR and CDR2 SFDVKD. Trimming cost V 4 bases and J 6 bases, with 8 bases left between them. The CDR3 is 13 residues long. The CDR3 here is CATSEPNAGELFF. The CDR3 nucleotides read TGTGCCACCAGTGAGCCTAACGCCGGGGAGCTGTTTTTT.

Many counts were recorded for this clonotype. The gene calls are TRBV20-1 and TRBJ1-5; D gene uncertain. The CDR3 has 15 amino acids. The V end was cut by 3 bases, the J end by 1 base, with 13 bases between. Looked up from germline, CDR1 is DFQATT and CDR2 is SNEGSKA (reference sequence). CDR3 sequence (DNA): TGCAGTGCTAGTCCGTTGTTGTCAAGCAATCAGCCCCAGCATTTT. This codes for CSASPLLSSNQPQHF.

As for this clonotype: Possible read error: a much larger clone is one base away. The chain carries TRBV19 and TRBJ1-5; possibly TRBD1 for D (6 bases). The CDR3 length is 17 residues. The V and J ends lost 6 bases and 4 bases respectively, with 22 bases between them. Germline V gives CDR1 LNHDA, CDR2 SQIVND (reference sequence). CDR3 DNA sequence: TGTGCCAGTAGATTAGTAGGGGGGATAGGTCGGAATCAGCCCCAGCATTTT. This translates into CASRLVGGIGRNQPQHF.

This clonotype came up a few times. Here the CDR3 omits its conserved ending phenylalanine or tryptophan, so a read error is the likely source. The gene calls are TRBV2 and TRBJ2-5; 10 bases align to TRBD2. V shed 7 bases, J shed 9 bases, and the junction held 17 bases outside the gene matches. CDR1 and CDR2 from the germline V gene are SNHLY and FYNNEI. The CDR3 runs to 16 residues. The CDR3, as DNA: TGTGCCAGCATGGGGCCAGCGGGAGGGCTCCCCGGGGCCCAGTACCTC. Amino acids: CASMGPAGGLPGAQYL.

There are many counts of this clonotype. The chain employs TRBV20-1 and TRBJ2-3; maybe TRBD2 (5 bases). This CDR3 region has 11 residues. Trimming removed 6 bases from V and 5 bases from J, with 9 bases in between. Germline-derived CDR1 and CDR2 are DFQATT and SNEGSKA (reference sequence). CDR3 residues: CSARRVDTQYF. CDR3 nucleotide sequence: TGCAGTGCCAGGCGGGTAGATACGCAGTATTTT.

In regard to this clonotype: A much larger clone sits a single nucleotide away, making a read error possible. The chain joins TRBV11-2 to TRBJ2-1; unclear D gene. Germline CDR1 SGHAT, CDR2 FQNNGV. There are 12 residues in the CDR3. As DNA, the CDR3 is TGTGCCAGCAGCTTTTTGGACCTTGAGCAGTCCTTC. It yields the protein CASSFLDLEQSF.

This clonotype showed up many times. This sequence joins TRBV12-3 or TRBV12-4 and TRBJ2-7, with D possibly being TRBD1 or TRBD2 (5 bases each). The length of the CDR3 is 12 residues. V lost 3 bases to trimming and J lost 6 bases, with 9 bases between them. CDR3 protein: CASSFRGFEQYF. The CDR3 bases are TGTGCCAGCAGTTTTCGGGGCTTCGAGCAGTACTTC.

This clonotype was seen many times. The CDR3 DNA reads as TGTGCCATCAGTGAGCCGTTTGGGGAGCTGTTTTTT. Translation gives CAISEPFGELFF. The chain links TRBV10-3 to TRBJ2-2; no firm D call. Germline CDR1 ENHRY, CDR2 SYGVKD. V was cut by 2 bases and J by 8 bases, with 6 bases left in between. This CDR3 contains 12 residues.

There are many counts of this clonotype. The J gene is TRBJ2-7, the V gene TRBV27; TRBD1 aligns across 10 bases. CDR1 MNHEY and CDR2 SMNVEV come from the germline V gene (reference sequence). The CDR3 spans 15 residues. V dropped 0 bases and J dropped 4; count of bases not matched to a gene: 3. The CDR3 loop reads CASSLSPGQGYEQYF. CDR3 nucleotide sequence: TGTGCCAGCAGTTTATCCCCGGGACAGGGGTACGAGCAGTACTTC.

This clonotype appeared many times. The V gene is TRBV20-1, the J gene TRBJ2-1; weak D call: TRBD1 (6 bases). Germline loops: CDR1 DFQATT, CDR2 SNEGSKA (reference sequence). The germline V and J ends were trimmed by 5 bases and 6 bases, with 17 bases remaining between them. The CDR3 sequence is 14 residues long. The CDR3 reads CSALHTRDTNEQFF. The CDR3 DNA sequence: TGCAGTGCTTTACACACCCGGGACACCAATGAGCAGTTCTTC.

This clonotype was found many times. The chain's CDR3 is CAAWGLNEQFF. CDR3 DNA: TGTGCGGCGTGGGGCCTCAATGAGCAGTTCTTC. This sequence joins TRBV6-2 or TRBV6-3 and TRBJ2-1; a weak D match, TRBD1 (5 bases). The CDR3 has 11 amino acids. CDR1 and CDR2 from the germline V gene are MNHEY and SVGEGT.

A few counts support this clonotype. V usage is TRBV3-1 and J usage is TRBJ2-1; 9 bases agree with TRBD2. The trim removed 7 bases at V and 10 bases at J, leaving 11 bases unmatched. The CDR3 is 14 amino acids. Germline CDR1 and CDR2: LGHDT and YNNKEL (reference sequence). CDR3 residues: CASMAGAGGREQFF. The CDR3 DNA reads as TGTGCCAGCATGGCGGGAGCGGGGGGACGGGAGCAGTTCTTC.

The J gene is TRBJ2-1, the V gene TRBV6-1, with D unresolved. V was pared by 2 bases and J by 3 bases, with 11 bases between. The germline gives CDR1 MNHNS, CDR2 SASEGT. This CDR3 contains 15 residues. Here the CDR3 reads CASSEWIGRYNEQFF. The CDR3 DNA follows: TGTGCCAGCAGTGAATGGATAGGGCGCTACAATGAGCAGTTCTTC.

This clonotype showed up many times. The chain has TRBV6-2 or TRBV6-3 and TRBJ2-1; D is possibly TRBD2 (5 bases). The V end was cut by 2 bases, the J end by 6 bases, with 14 bases between. In germline, CDR1 is MNHEY, CDR2 SVGEGT. The CDR3 is 15 residues long. The CDR3 DNA reads as TGTGCCAGCAGTTACCAGCGCATACGGGGCAATGAGCAGTTCTTC. Its translation is CASSYQRIRGNEQFF.

The chain joins TRBV28 to TRBJ2-5; the match to TRBD1 covers 7 bases. The germline V gene has CDR1 MDHEN and CDR2 SYDVKM. The CDR3 contains 16 residues. Losses at the gene ends were 5 bases for V and 2 bases for J; bases not matched to a gene: 11. The CDR3 DNA reads TGTGCCAGCAGTCCAACCGGGACAGAGTTGCAAGAGACCCAGTACTTC. Amino acids: CASSPTGTELQETQYF.

In this sample, this clonotype turned up many times. The V and J genes are TRBV11-2 and TRBJ2-5; D possibly corresponds to TRBD1 (8 bases). V was trimmed by 8 bases and J by 4 bases, leaving 17 bases between them. In germline, CDR1 is SGHAT, CDR2 FQNNGV. The CDR3 loop spans 14 amino acids. The CDR3 here is CASGKQGGGETQYF. The DNA of the CDR3 is TGTGCCAGCGGAAAACAGGGGGGGGGAGAGACCCAGTACTTC.

At least ten counts were recorded for this clonotype. The V and J genes are TRBV20-1 and TRBJ2-7, with TRBD1 matching over 10 bases. The length of the CDR3 is 15 residues. Looked up from germline, CDR1 is DFQATT and CDR2 is SNEGSKA (reference sequence). With 0 bases clipped from V and 7 bases from J, the junction kept 9 bases outside the gene matches. For the CDR3, the DNA is TGCAGTGCTAGAGATCCGGGGACAGGGGATGATGAGCAGTACTTC. It encodes CSARDPGTGDDEQYF.

This clonotype was observed many times. This rearrangement joins TRBV7-9 to TRBJ2-2; 7 bases map to TRBD1. V shed 5 bases and J 4 bases; nucleotides not matched to a gene: 7. Looked up from germline, CDR1 is SEHNR and CDR2 is FQNEAQ (reference sequence). The CDR3 has 15 residues. CDR3 sequence: CASSLPTGRTGELFF. CDR3 DNA sequence: TGTGCCAGCAGCCTCCCGACAGGGCGCACCGGGGAGCTGTTTTTT.

V gene TRBV5-1 combines with J gene TRBJ2-5, with D possibly TRBD1 on 6 matching bases. CDR1 and CDR2 (germline): SGHRS, YFSETQ. The CDR3 extends over 16 amino acids. Between the trimmed V and J ends, which lost 0 bases and 1 base, there was a span of 13 bases. CDR3 in amino acids: CASSLGSGVSQETQYF. In DNA, the CDR3 is TGCGCCAGCAGCTTGGGTTCAGGGGTTTCCCAAGAGACCCAGTACTTC.

Points on this clonotype: This may be a read error: a much more frequent sequence differs by one nucleotide. The chain recombines TRBV9 with TRBJ2-5; D is uncertain. V lost 1 base to trimming and J lost 3 bases, with 16 bases between them. This CDR3 is built from 16 residues. CDR1 and CDR2 from the germline V gene are SGDLS and YYNGEE. For the CDR3, the DNA is TGTGCCAGCAGCGTATGTCAGAACAAACAAGAAGAGACCCAGTACTTC. Its protein is CASSVCQNKQEETQYF.

The rearrangement uses TRBV6-2 or TRBV6-3 and TRBJ2-3, with TRBD2 matching over 9 bases. Germline CDR1 reads MNHEY; CDR2 reads SVGEGT. Unmatched junction bases numbered 12, after V lost 6 bases and J lost 5 bases. CDR3 size: 16 residues. The CDR3 reads CASRSERGRAVDTQYF. The CDR3, as DNA: TGTGCCAGCAGGTCTGAGCGCGGGAGGGCCGTAGATACGCAGTATTTT.

This clonotype was seen repeatedly, ten times or more. The chain has TRBV20-1 and TRBJ2-3; maybe TRBD1 (7 bases). The germline CDR1 and CDR2 sequences are DFQATT and SNEGSKA (reference sequence). This CDR3 region has 18 residues. Trimming took 2 bases from V and 2 from J, leaving 23 bases between them. DNA for the CDR3: TGCAGTGCTAGAAAAGAAGGTGGCGGGACAGTCCTCACAGATACGCAGTATTTT. Its protein is CSARKEGGGTVLTDTQYF.

This clonotype was seen repeatedly, ten times or more. V is TRBV29-1 and J is TRBJ2-1, with D tentatively TRBD1 (5 bases). From germline, CDR1 is SQVTM and CDR2 ANQGSEA. The CDR3 runs to 17 residues. Trimming left V 2 bases short and J 0 bases short, with 17 bases between. The CDR3 bases are TGCAGCGTTGAAATGGATAGGGGCCGACTCTCCTACAATGAGCAGTTCTTC. Protein: CSVEMDRGRLSYNEQFF.